These 2 T cell receptor beta chains were all obtained from the same sample, sequenced in a study of blood T cell repertoires in COVID-19. Libraries were prepared by immunoSEQ multiplex PCR; TCRdb keeps only in-frame clonotypes and omits some of them. The repertoire has a few hundred thousand clones, 70% to 90% of them found once; the top ten carry about 4.5%. Sequences were obtained from peripheral blood. These receptors were taken from a man aged 45 to 65 with acute or convalescent COVID-19.

This clone was seen a handful of times. The chain combines TRBV6-6 with TRBJ1-1; 9 bases align to TRBD1. There are 16 residues in the CDR3. Germline values: CDR1 MNHNY, CDR2 SVGAGI (reference sequence). Unmatched junction bases numbered 6, after V lost 4 bases and J lost 0 bases. CDR3 amino acids: CASSFGTGTMNTEAFF. The DNA of the CDR3 is TGTGCCAGCAGTTTTGGGACAGGGACCATGAACACTGAAGCTTTCTTT.

This clone showed up just once. CDR3: CASSLAPGSLSGYTF. CDR3 DNA sequence: TGCGCCAGCAGCTTAGCCCCGGGGAGCTTGAGTGGCTACACCTTC. The chain combines TRBV5-1 with TRBJ1-2; D call uncertain. The V and J ends lost 2 bases and 7 bases respectively, with 18 bases between them. CDR3 length: 15 amino acids. Germline V gene data show CDR1 as SGHRS and CDR2 as YFSETQ.